The entry below gives a single TCR beta chain sequence along with its context. The assay was immunoSEQ multiplex PCR, and TCRdb's table has in-frame clones only and misses some. Of about 250,000 clones listed, around 88% are singletons. This sample was taken from a study of blood T cell repertoires in COVID-19. With 1 base removed from V and 0 bases from J, the gap between germline ends came to 10 bases. This CDR3 spans 16 amino acids. Looked up from germline, CDR1 is MDHEN and CDR2 is SYDVKM. The TCR was taken from a man in his forties who had recovered from COVID-19. This chain connects TRBV28 to TRBJ1-5, with D unclear. Sequencing was done on a sample of PBMCs or T cells enriched from blood (not recorded which). The CDR3 loop reads CASSLLASDSNQPQHF. The CDR3 DNA follows: TGTGCCAGCAGTTTATTAGCCAGTGATAGCAATCAGCCCCAGCATTTT. The entire variable domain, with the rest obtained from reference TRBV28 and TRBJ1-5, is as follows: DVKVTQSSRYLVKRTGEKVFLECVQDMDHENMFWYRQDPGLGLRLIYFSYDVKMKEKGDIPEGYSVSREKKERFSLILESASTNQTSMYLCASSLLASDSNQPQHFGDGTRLSIL.